Described below is a single T cell receptor beta chain sequence and its context. Profiling relied on immunoSEQ multiplex PCR, and the TCRdb table lists in-frame clones only, not all of them. The sample contains some 720,000 clones, around 89% of which appear only once. This entry comes from a study of shared T cell receptors in the human thymus. Germline V gene data show CDR1 as SEHNR and CDR2 as FQNEAQ (reference sequence). This CDR3 comprises 14 residues. Trimming took off 1 base at V and 3 bases at J, with 9 bases between the two ends. These data were also reused for a study on human thymus T cells.

The receptor's source is a boy younger than two with a congenital heart defect. The chain has TRBV7-9 and TRBJ1-1; no reliable D call. Sequenced input: thymocytes. The CDR3 DNA sequence: TGTGCCAGCAGCTTAGTATACCGAGACACTGAAGCTTTCTTT. This sequence encodes CASSLVYRDTEAFF.